This TCR beta chain is from a study of cytomegalovirus exposure and HLA in healthy donors. The PCR contained 60 Vbeta and 13 Jbeta primers. TCRdb's table, derived via immunoSEQ multiplex PCR, lists solely in-frame clones and lacks some. The top ten hold 1% to 1.5% of the sample, which has more than 85,000 clones, under 85% seen once. Germline CDR1 reads MGHRA; CDR2 reads YSYEKL. Germline trimming cut 0 bases from V and 9 bases from J; bases unmatched to any gene: 16. CDR3 length equals 19 residues. The receptor was isolated from a man aged 25-45 years in good health and CMV-seronegative. Sequenced input: PBMCs. The chain employs TRBV4-1 and TRBJ2-1, with TRBD2 matching over 11 bases. The CDR3 sequence: CASSQEGVRGVAGGIEQFF. CDR3 nucleotide sequence: TGCGCCAGCAGCCAAGAAGGCGTAAGGGGTGTAGCGGGAGGGATTGAGCAGTTCTTC.